This entry concerns a single T cell receptor (beta chain). This clone was observed a handful of times. Its binding antigen is unknown. No much larger clone exists at a distance of one base, and base qualities are not known. Different DNA sequences within this sample yield the same CDR3. Donors were healthy HIV-negative adults with no recently reported acute infections or vaccinations. Every donor was a Caucasian adult living in Nashville, Tennessee, USA. CD4+ T cells were enriched through magnetic negative selection, after which naive cells were positively selected on CD45RA and the remaining negative fraction served as the memory subset. Blood was obtained by leukapheresis, after which PBMCs were separated by Ficoll-Histopaque density gradient centrifugation and cryopreserved in liquid nitrogen vapor phase. Purity and quantity of every magnetically sorted T cell population were checked by analytical flow cytometry. Genomic DNA was isolated from each sorted fraction and quantified by UV absorbance on a Nanodrop 2000c.

Sequences SGDLS (CDR1) and YYNGEE (CDR2) are obtained from the germline V gene. The trim is 0 bases for V and 6 bases for J, with a gap of 7 bases between the germline ends. From the cysteine up to the phenylalanine, the CDR3 has a length of 12 residues. Just the 36-base CDR3 DNA is kept, in frame starting at base 1. Using the deep immunoSEQ assay, multiplex PCR amplified TCR CDR3 regions from genomic DNA. Genomic DNA extracted from each cell subset was distributed evenly over all wells of several immunoSEQ 96-well plates, and each plate served as one replicate. For sorted subsets, roughly 200 ng of genomic DNA, equivalent to 25,000 to 35,000 T cell genomes, went into each replicate PCR. The purified libraries were quantified using a Qubit 3.0 fluorometer, sized with a Bioanalyzer 2100, and then quantified again using the KAPA Library Quantification kit. Every immunoSEQ 96-well plate was sequenced on a dedicated single-read 150-cycle Illumina NextSeq 550 flow cell. For the original study's pipeline: The immunoSEQ output contained only junctional sequences without quality scores, so filtering could not match that applied to full-length reads. To assign V/J genes and CDR3, sequences were annotated using PyIR, a Python wrapper for IgBLAST v1.9, with IMGT germline references. Reads with weak V/J assignments (E-value above 1e-6), missing CDR3, stop codons, out-of-frame junctions, or ambiguous translated residues were removed. V3J clonotypes were defined as sequences sharing an identical inferred V gene, J gene, and CDR3 amino acid sequence. The percentage overlap between two repertoires was calculated by dividing the number of shared unique clonotypes by the size of the smaller repertoire. Three approaches were used to assess repertoire richness: RTK rarefaction, the Chao1 estimator, and Recon v2.1 estimates of unobserved clonotypes. OLGA was used to compute generation probabilities for all TCRbeta clonotypes that the gDNA method yielded from a handful of donors. The table comes from immuneACCESS by way of TCRdb, which keeps in-frame sequences with V and J called. Part of the clones is missing from these tables; in studies checked, under half for an unresolved V gene and the rest for unknown reasons. The DNA gave D and trimming, while V, J and clone size come from that table. Counted in this sample were over a million clones; 96% of them appeared once. 1% to 1.5% of the sample lies in the top ten.

This specimen comes from a study of shared clonotypes between healthy human individuals (dated by TCRdb to 2018 to 2020). Concerning the study at large: The cohort comprised two women and a few men aged 18 to 49 years. For each donor, three plates each were used for CD4 naive and CD4 memory, two plates were used for CD8 naive, and one plate was used for CD8 memory. Between about 0.8 and 8.9 billion PBMCs per donor were obtained by leukapheresis. To estimate repertoire size and how much clonotype sharing occurs between individuals, the study deeply sequenced the blood TCR repertoires of about 5 healthy adults. To increase sequencing depth and limit assay-specific biases, TCR repertoire library preparation and sequencing were carried out by different laboratories using diverse techniques.

General findings and caveats noted by the study authors: Sampling was limited to blood, and TCR repertoires in tissue likely differ from TCR repertoires in blood. Incomplete sequencing was indicated by rarefaction of sorted-subset datasets, despite the large sequencing depth. Clonotypes shared by all four sorted-subset donors showed higher generation probabilities than non-shared clonotypes. Larger estimated clonotype richness was generally found for naive subsets than for memory subsets. Because the study included a small number of donors, the genetic and exposure-history diversity represented was limited. When several donors were compared, the shared fraction of clonotypes was 5% to 6.5% for naive CD4, 3% to 4% for naive CD8, 2% to 2.5% for memory CD4, and 0.35% to 0.4% for memory CD8. Based on pairwise subsampling, the degree of clonotype sharing among donors was expected to be affected by sequencing depth.

Recombination linked TRBV9 to TRBJ2-7; possibly the D gene is TRBD1, per 6 matching bases. The source material was naive CD4+ T cells sorted from blood. The cell subset or site label, as the study defines it: CD45RA+ positively selected. The source of this sequence is a man aged 30-40 years in good health. The CDR3 here reads CASSVVGGEQYF. DNA sequence: TGTGCCAGCAGCGTAGTAGGGGGCGAGCAGTACTTC.